Listed below are T cell receptor beta chains from one sample, sequenced in a study of blood T cells in healthy people across ages. TCRdb analysed the 5' RACE reads with MiXCR anew, one entry per CDR3 protein. The sample lists 800,000 to 950,000 distinct CDR3 sequences, roughly 28% occurring once. These same data were also listed under a study on T cells of mothers and their children.

The sequenced material came from blood. The source of these receptors is a woman in her thirties or forties in good health. Both conserved end residues are part of each CDR3. The D gene is left open where the match is weak. Where a row states a size, it is once, few, many or the class of an expanded clone; other rows omit it.

TRBV27	TRBJ2-5	TRBD1	many	TGTGCCAGCAGTCCAGGGACAGTGCGGCAGTACTTC	CASSPGTVRQYF
TRBV20-1	TRBJ2-5	.	many	TGCAGTGCTCGCCCCGATGGCCACTTGGAGACCCAGTACTTC	CSARPDGHLETQYF
TRBV7-8	TRBJ2-1	TRBD2	.	TGTGCCAGCAGCTTAGGGCTAGCGGGGGGCCGATCCTACAATGAGCAGTTCTTC	CASSLGLAGGRSYNEQFF
TRBV20-1	TRBJ1-2	TRBD1	.	TGCAGTGCTAGGTCAACAGGGGTAGCTAACTATGGCTACACCTTC	CSARSTGVANYGYTF
TRBV20-1	TRBJ2-7	.	many	TGCAGTGCTAGTTGGGGTACCTACGAGCAGTACTTC	CSASWGTYEQYF
TRBV7-9	TRBJ2-1	TRBD1	many	TGTGCCAGCAGCCAGGGACAGGGGTTCGGTGAGCAGTTCTTC	CASSQGQGFGEQFF
TRBV7-6	TRBJ2-1	TRBD2	many	TGTGCCAGCAGCCCAGACGGACTAGCTGGGAATGAGCAGTTCTTC	CASSPDGLAGNEQFF
TRBV15	TRBJ1-6	.	.	TGTGCCACCAGCACAGGCCCGGCGGGGGCGAATTCACCCCTCCACTTT	CATSTGPAGANSPLHF
TRBV7-9	TRBJ2-7	TRBD1	many	TGTGCCAGCAGCCGCCGGACAGGGGGCTACGAGCAGTACTTC	CASSRRTGGYEQYF
TRBV25-1	TRBJ1-2	TRBD1	.	TGTGCCAGCAGTGAGAGGGGGACAGGAAACTATGACTACACCTTC	CASSERGTGNYDYTF
TRBV9	TRBJ2-2	.	.	TGTGCCAGCAGCCTTACAAGAGGGGGTGGGAGGACCGGGGAGCTGTTTTTT	CASSLTRGGGRTGELFF
TRBV6-2/TRBV6-3	TRBJ1-1	.	few	TGTGCCAGCAGGGAAGAGGGACGGAGGAACACTGAAGCTTTCTTT	CASREEGRRNTEAFF
TRBV5-5	TRBJ2-5	.	many	TGTGCCAGCAGCTCGGAGGGACAAGCTGTTCCGAGCGGGACCCAGTACTTC	CASSSEGQAVPSGTQYF
TRBV28	TRBJ1-2	.	many	TGTGCCAGCAGTTTGAGCCCAATCTATGGCTACACCTTC	CASSLSPIYGYTF
TRBV3-1	TRBJ2-1	.	many	TGTGCCAGCAGCCCCTTCGGATCATACAATGAGCAGTTCTTC	CASSPFGSYNEQFF
TRBV28	TRBJ2-2	.	.	TGTGCCAGCAGTTTAAGGTCAGAGAACACCGGGGAGCTGTTTTTT	CASSLRSENTGELFF
TRBV7-6	TRBJ1-2	.	many	TGTGCCAGCAGCTTAGGTCCCGCCTTCTATGGCTACACCTTC	CASSLGPAFYGYTF
TRBV6-6	TRBJ1-2	TRBD1	.	TGTGCCAGCAGTTACTCCGGACAGGGGGCCGTTTATGGCTACACCTTC	CASSYSGQGAVYGYTF
TRBV6-1	TRBJ2-7	TRBD1	.	TGTGCCAGCAGACTAAGGGGGCATCTTATCTCCTCCTACGAGCAGTACTTC	CASRLRGHLISSYEQYF
TRBV28	TRBJ1-3	.	few	TGTGCCAGCAGCACCCTGGGGTCTGGAAACACCATATATTTT	CASSTLGSGNTIYF
TRBV28	TRBJ2-7	TRBD1	.	TGTGCCAGCAGTTTAGGCGGGGGACAGGGAGGAGAGCAGTACTTC	CASSLGGGQGGEQYF
TRBV28	TRBJ2-1	TRBD1	many	TGTGCCAGCAGTTTAACAGGGGCCTACAATGAGCAGTTCTTC	CASSLTGAYNEQFF
TRBV27	TRBJ2-7	.	many	TGTGCCAGCAGTTTTGCAGGAGGCGAGCAGTACTTC	CASSFAGGEQYF
TRBV7-9	TRBJ1-3	.	.	TGTGCCAGCAGCTCCCCCGACCGGGGAAACACCATATATTTT	CASSSPDRGNTIYF
TRBV6-2/TRBV6-3	TRBJ1-2	TRBD1	.	TGTGCCAGCAGTTACTCGACAGGGAAGTCTAACTATGGCTACACCTTC	CASSYSTGKSNYGYTF
TRBV2	TRBJ2-5	TRBD2	.	TGTGCCACCATGGGAGGGGTAGGGGAGACCCAGTACTTC	CATMGGVGETQYF
TRBV5-5	TRBJ2-2	TRBD1	.	TGTGCCAGCAGTTTCAACTCACAGGGGGTCGGCACCGGGGAGCTGTTTTTT	CASSFNSQGVGTGELFF
TRBV19	TRBJ2-1	.	few	TGTGCCGTGAGGACCGGGGGCGCCTACAATGAGCAGTTCTTC	CAVRTGGAYNEQFF
TRBV12-3/TRBV12-4	TRBJ2-7	.	many	TGTGCCAGCAGTTCGAGCGAGGTTTCCGAGCAGTACTTC	CASSSSEVSEQYF
TRBV20-1	TRBJ1-5	.	.	TGCAGTGCTCCAGCGGAGTATAGCAATCAGCCCCAGCATTTT	CSAPAEYSNQPQHF
TRBV5-1	TRBJ1-1	TRBD1	.	TGCGCCAGCAGCGGGACAGGGGTCGGCGGGGCCACTGAAGCTTTCTTT	CASSGTGVGGATEAFF
TRBV5-1	TRBJ2-7	TRBD1	many	TGCGCCAGCAGCTGGGGACAGGGAAACTACGAGCAGTACTTC	CASSWGQGNYEQYF
TRBV28	TRBJ1-2	TRBD1	.	TGTGCCAGCAGTTTAGCCCCATTGACAGGGTGGGTCGGCTACACCTTC	CASSLAPLTGWVGYTF
TRBV6-1	TRBJ2-4	TRBD2	.	TGTGCCAGCACCCCGGGAGGTAGGGTAGGCATTCAGTACTTC	CASTPGGRVGIQYF
TRBV5-1	TRBJ1-6	TRBD1	few	TGCGCCAGCAGCTTGAGGGACAGGGGATCGAATTCACCCCTCCACTTT	CASSLRDRGSNSPLHF